Sequencing of this T cell receptor beta chain was carried out in a study of shared T cell receptors in the human thymus. Assay used: immunoSEQ multiplex PCR; TCRdb lists only in-frame clones, some missing. The sample has about 380,000 clones; around 95% are singletons. V lost 7 bases and J lost 1, with 19 bases in between. Germline V gene lookup returns CDR1 MNHEY and CDR2 SMNVEV (reference sequence). The CDR3 covers 17 residues. This sequence joins TRBV27 and TRBJ2-2, with D unclear. The source is a human donor. The source material was thymocytes. The CDR3 DNA is TGTGCCAGCATCCCCAACCCCACAAGACTGAACACCGGGGAGCTGTTTTTT. Protein sequence: CASIPNPTRLNTGELFF.